This T cell receptor beta chain was recovered during a study of CD8 T cells in Susac syndrome (dated by TCRdb to the late 2010s). About the study as a whole: Among the sequenced Susac syndrome patients, about six had clinically active disease and about eight were in clinical remission. Repertoire sequencing was used to test whether CD8+ T cell activation and differentiation in Susac syndrome was antigen driven. Susac syndrome patients were therapy-naive, on corticosteroids (some also receiving IVIg), or on IVIg alone at blood withdrawal.

Taken from the germline V gene (reference sequence), the CDR1 and CDR2 loops are DFQATT and SNEGSKA. Germline trimming: 4 bases from V, 7 bases from J; junction bases outside gene matches: 8. The CDR3 numbers 14 residues from cysteine through phenylalanine. Just CDR3 DNA is preserved here, 42 bases in frame from base 1. Peripheral blood CD8+ and CD4+ T cells from healthy donors, Susac syndrome patients and multiple sclerosis patients were profiled by high-throughput TCR beta sequencing. The Susac syndrome patients fulfilled recently defined diagnostic criteria for either definite or probable disease. Bulk CD8+ and CD4+ T cells were purified magnetically by negative isolation, whereas CD8+ TEMRA cells were enriched by FACS. Blood was collected in EDTA tubes and processed within 24 hours, with PBMCs isolated through density gradient centrifugation. PBMCs intended for TCR sequencing were frozen in liquid nitrogen and were later thawed in a 37 degrees C water bath. A purity of at least 90% was achieved for sorted or isolated CD4+, CD8+ and CD8+ TEMRA cells.

RNA was extracted using the RNeasy kit, and roughly 0.45 to 1 microgram was reverse transcribed with random hexamers. The immunoSEQ multiplex PCR assay, which covers 54 Vbeta and 13 Jbeta segments, was used to amplify TCR beta CDR3 regions. PCR amplification bias was corrected by using a synthetic template baseline for primer optimization and computational correction. In the original analysis: Only productive sequences were kept, with reads annotated to V, D and J genes according to IMGT and analyzed in immunoSEQ Analyzer. Clonality was computed as one minus Shannon entropy normalized by log2 of the number of productive unique sequences. Public and private clones were assessed among the 100 most prevalent clones of each patient and control. Susac-specific clones were defined as absent from healthy and MS cohorts, 850 to 1,300 published viral clones and other ImmuneACCESS disease sequences. TCRdb applied fastp at Q25 and MiXCR to the public reads, then kept only in-frame beta chains. Here each entry gathers all rows of one CDR3 protein and keeps the most common genes and DNA. TCRdb's processing, not the authors', yielded these V and J calls. In this sample the table shows 200,000 or so distinct CDR3 sequences, 95% of which occur a single time. The top ten constitute 0.098% of the sample.

The paper as a whole reports these results and caveats: The number of individuals in the TCR sequencing and HLA analysis was recognized as being relatively small. No clonal expansion was detected in the CD4+ T cell repertoire of Susac syndrome patients.

In its sample, this clonotype was seen once. It has no known antigen specificity. No clone much larger than this one lies a single base away; base qualities are absent. A single read is weak support. The sample taken for sequencing was CD4+ T cells from PBMCs. The TCR was taken from a human donor with Susac syndrome. The V and J genes are TRBV20-1 and TRBJ2-2; 8 bases in the junction line up with TRBD2. In nucleotides, the sequence is TGCAGTGCTACCCCGGGACTAGGGGTCGGGGAGCTGTTTTTT. Its coded protein is CSATPGLGVGELFF.